A selection of T cell receptor beta chains follows, all from one sample in a study of vaccination and CD4 T cells after COVID-19. TCRdb recomputed calls from the PCR reads with MiXCR, one row per CDR3 protein. This sample yields just under 30,000 distinct CDR3 sequences, of which about 49% are seen a single time; about 5.3% belongs to the top ten. The sequencing here drew on CD4+ T cells from blood, taken about 7 months after SARS-CoV-2 vaccination. These receptors were obtained from a human donor who had recovered from COVID-19. CDR3s include the opening cysteine and the closing phenylalanine or tryptophan. Each record gives: V gene, D gene, CDR3 protein. D genes are given only for firm matches.

v_gene: TRBV27
d_gene: .
CDR3aa: CASKGGPLMYF

v_gene: TRBV6-2/TRBV6-3
d_gene: TRBD2
CDR3aa: CASNLAGGETQYF

v_gene: TRBV19
d_gene: .
CDR3aa: CATGQSVSTQYF

v_gene: TRBV6-2/TRBV6-3
d_gene: TRBD2
CDR3aa: CASGRTSGRPSSYNEQFF

v_gene: TRBV20-1
d_gene: TRBD2
CDR3aa: CSARELAGDREQFF

v_gene: TRBV19
d_gene: .
CDR3aa: CASSIVGDTAYNEQFF

v_gene: TRBV15
d_gene: TRBD2
CDR3aa: CATSRVLAETQYF

v_gene: TRBV4-2
d_gene: .
CDR3aa: CASSLVARGEQYF

v_gene: TRBV7-9
d_gene: TRBD2
CDR3aa: CASSLSGRGENEQYF

v_gene: TRBV7-2
d_gene: .
CDR3aa: CASSFVQGGCSPLHF

v_gene: TRBV7-9
d_gene: TRBD2
CDR3aa: CASSPSLGGVFSYEQYF

v_gene: TRBV7-9
d_gene: .
CDR3aa: CASSPLTGELFF

v_gene: TRBV19
d_gene: .
CDR3aa: CASSIRASTDTQYF

v_gene: TRBV6-1
d_gene: .
CDR3aa: CASSKTGEPDTQYF

v_gene: TRBV7-8
d_gene: TRBD1
CDR3aa: CASRAGQGNEMNTEAFF

v_gene: TRBV10-3
d_gene: TRBD2
CDR3aa: CAISEGIAGGTYEQYF

v_gene: TRBV27
d_gene: .
CDR3aa: CASSAGQFWDTQYF

v_gene: TRBV15
d_gene: .
CDR3aa: CATSREGGSYEQYF

v_gene: TRBV6-1
d_gene: .
CDR3aa: CASSTGQEKLFF

v_gene: TRBV20-1
d_gene: TRBD1
CDR3aa: CGARPISQGISYEQYF

v_gene: TRBV28
d_gene: .
CDR3aa: CASSLQDRQETQYF

v_gene: TRBV7-6
d_gene: .
CDR3aa: CASSLEPGAGFITEAFF

v_gene: TRBV15
d_gene: .
CDR3aa: CATSSRGDTGELFF

v_gene: TRBV6-5
d_gene: TRBD1
CDR3aa: CASSYGGQGNSPLHF

v_gene: TRBV20-1
d_gene: .
CDR3aa: CSARGVRVETQYF

v_gene: TRBV20-1
d_gene: .
CDR3aa: CSASRGMVSYNEQFF

v_gene: TRBV7-6
d_gene: TRBD2
CDR3aa: CASSPALAGSTDTQYF

v_gene: TRBV27
d_gene: TRBD2
CDR3aa: CASSEKLAGQETQYF

v_gene: TRBV2
d_gene: .
CDR3aa: CASSASTDTQYF

v_gene: TRBV6-5
d_gene: .
CDR3aa: CASSWGLLSSYEQYF

v_gene: TRBV5-1
d_gene: TRBD2
CDR3aa: CASSLELAVSYNEQFF

v_gene: TRBV27
d_gene: TRBD1
CDR3aa: CASSLDRGSYEQYF

v_gene: TRBV7-3
d_gene: TRBD2
CDR3aa: CASRPGTSGNTGELFF

v_gene: TRBV19
d_gene: .
CDR3aa: CASTTYEQYF

v_gene: TRBV4-1
d_gene: .
CDR3aa: CASSQERTQYF

v_gene: TRBV7-9
d_gene: .
CDR3aa: CASSLVSNEQYF

v_gene: TRBV7-2
d_gene: TRBD2
CDR3aa: CASSKLLAGVGYNEQFF

v_gene: TRBV7-2
d_gene: .
CDR3aa: CASSLEGGAQETQYF